The clone carrying this T cell receptor (beta chain) occurred many times. The data derive from a study of T-cell memory formation after mild COVID-19. Germline CDR1 is DFQATT and CDR2 is SNEGSKA (reference sequence). The CDR3 consists of 13 residues. Deletions cut 6 bases from V and 0 bases from J, with 9 bases between. TCRdb ran MiXCR on the 5' RACE reads and lists one entry per CDR3 protein. The repertoire holds almost 550,000 distinct CDR3 sequences, roughly 22% seen once, with 9.5% to 15% in the top ten. The clonotype comes from an adult woman who had mild COVID-19 (a few samples of this study predate the infection). Cell type and time point are not known. The chain has TRBV20-1 and TRBJ1-3, with D unclear. Sequenced input: PBMCs or a T cell subset sorted from them (not recorded which). The CDR3 loop reads CSANSASGNTIYF. Written as DNA, the CDR3 is TGCAGTGCCAACAGTGCCTCTGGAAACACCATATATTTT.